These 15 T cell receptor beta chains share one sample of origin, sequenced in a study of CD8+ T cells in alopecia areata. Treatment given: oral pan-JAK inhibitor, 5-10 mg twice daily. The authors extracted RNA and reverse transcribed it into cDNA as the sequencing template. Measured with immunoSEQ multiplex PCR; TCRdb has only the in-frame clones, and not every one. The table has 90,000 to 100,000 clones, roughly two thirds seen once. The starting material was CD8+ T cells sorted from blood, obtained at week 4, from a patient treated with tofacitinib. The receptors come from a human donor with alopecia areata.

Comments on this clone: The sample holds other DNA sequences that translate to the same CDR3. The chain carries TRBV7-9 and TRBJ2-5, with a weak D call TRBD2 (5 bases). Trimming cost V 0 bases and J 2 bases, with 7 bases left between them. CDR3 length: 14 residues. Germline assignment: CDR1 SEHNR and CDR2 FQNEAQ (reference sequence). The CDR3 DNA sequence: TGTGCCAGCAGCTTAGCCGGGGTGCAAGAGACCCAGTACTTC. Protein: CASSLAGVQETQYF.

V is TRBV2 and J is TRBJ1-1, with D uncertain. Germline V gene lookup returns CDR1 SNHLY and CDR2 FYNNEI. Trimming shortened V by 4 bases and J by 3 bases, and 12 bases separated the two germline ends. The CDR3 has 14 residues. CDR3 nucleotide sequence: TGTGCCAGCAGTGGCGGACCAATGTACACTGAAGCTTTCTTT. This gives the protein CASSGGPMYTEAFF.

The genes are TRBV29-1 and TRBJ1-2, with D uncertain. This CDR3 has 11 amino acids. Looked up from germline, CDR1 is SQVTM and CDR2 is ANQGSEA. V gave up 4 bases and J gave up 6 bases, with 9 bases separating them. DNA for the CDR3: TGCAGCGTTGTTGGGAGGAATGGCTACACCTTC. Translation: CSVVGRNGYTF.

V is TRBV4-2 and J is TRBJ1-3; the match to TRBD1 covers 7 bases. This CDR3 region has 19 residues. Germline V gene lookup returns CDR1 LGHNA and CDR2 YNFKEQ. V was clipped by 1 base and J by 1 base; unmatched bases: 13. CDR3 amino acids: CASSQVSRTRTGSGNTIYF. CDR3 nucleotides: TGTGCCAGCAGCCAAGTGTCGCGTACCCGGACAGGTTCTGGAAACACCATATATTTT.

V is TRBV27 and J is TRBJ1-2; unclear D gene. V lost 8 bases and J 10 bases, leaving 17 bases between the germline ends. Per the germline V gene, CDR1 is MNHEY and CDR2 is SMNVEV (reference sequence). The length of the CDR3 is 12 residues. This CDR3 is CASGIGQSNYTF. As DNA, the CDR3 is TGTGCCAGCGGCATCGGGCAAAGTAACTACACCTTC.

The CDR3 here is CASSLGQGVQPQHF. CDR3 DNA sequence: TGTGCCAGCAGTTTGGGTCAGGGGGTTCAGCCCCAGCATTTT. V gene TRBV28 combines with J gene TRBJ1-5; TRBD1 matches at 7 bases. The CDR3 loop spans 14 amino acids. J gave up 6 bases and V 3 bases, and 5 bases lay outside the gene matches. The germline V gene encodes CDR1 MDHEN and CDR2 SYDVKM. Complete variable domain (other parts from reference TRBV28 and TRBJ1-5): DVKVTQSSRYLVKRTGEKVFLECVQDMDHENMFWYRQDPGLGLRLIYFSYDVKMKEKGDIPEGYSVSREKKERFSLILESASTNQTSMYLCASSLGQGVQPQHFGDGTRLSIL.

The chain carries TRBV5-4 and TRBJ2-1, with TRBD1 matching 11 bases. Germline V gene sequence: CDR1 SGHNT, CDR2 YYREEE (reference sequence). The CDR3 is 14 amino acids. V lost 3 bases and J lost 9; bases outside the gene matches: 5. Here the CDR3 DNA reads TGTGCCAGCAGCTCCGGTGGGACAGGGGGTGAGCAGTTCTTC. Protein: CASSSGGTGGEQFF.

This sequence joins TRBV6-5 and TRBJ1-1; D unresolved. V was trimmed by 0 bases and J by 3 bases, leaving 8 bases between them. The V gene's germline CDR1 is MNHEY and CDR2 SVGAGI. The CDR3 sequence is 14 residues long. CDR3 sequence: CASSYSGSYTEAFF. The CDR3 nucleotides are TGTGCCAGCAGTTACTCGGGCAGTTACACTGAAGCTTTCTTT.

The chain joins TRBV27 to TRBJ2-5, with D possibly TRBD2 on 5 matching bases. The CDR3 runs to 15 residues. The germline V gene has CDR1 MNHEY and CDR2 SMNVEV (reference sequence). Trimming removed 6 bases at V and 4 bases at J, with 18 bases between. CDR3 in amino acids: CASRPAADLLETQYF. As DNA, the CDR3 is TGTGCCAGCAGGCCGGCAGCGGACCTCTTAGAGACCCAGTACTTC.

The chain couples TRBV7-2 to TRBJ1-5; D ambiguous. There are 16 residues in the CDR3. V lost 1 base, J lost 0 bases, and 10 bases lay in between. The germline CDR1 and CDR2 sequences are SGHTA and FQGNSA. The CDR3 loop reads CASSLDNTYSNQPQHF. The DNA of the CDR3 is TGTGCCAGCAGCTTAGACAACACCTATAGCAATCAGCCCCAGCATTTT.

This rearrangement joins TRBV19 to TRBJ1-1; no clear D. From germline, CDR1 is LNHDA and CDR2 SQIVND (reference sequence). V lost 5 bases and J lost 0, with 7 bases in between. The length of the CDR3 is 13 residues. CDR3 region: CASSLFMNTEAFF. The DNA of the CDR3 is TGTGCCAGTAGTCTGTTCATGAACACTGAAGCTTTCTTT.

This clone was recorded a few times. The CDR3 region has the DNA TGCAGCGTAGTGGGACTAGCGGGGCTAAATCAAGAGACCCAGTACTTC. As protein: CSVVGLAGLNQETQYF. The chain is built from TRBV29-1 and TRBJ2-5; 13 nucleotides align to TRBD2. The CDR3 totals 16 residues. The V gene's germline CDR1 is SQVTM and CDR2 ANQGSEA. V dropped 6 bases and J dropped 2; count of bases not matched to a gene: 9.

The chain joins TRBV7-2 to TRBJ2-3; D not certain. This CDR3 contains 13 residues. The V gene lost 5 bases and the J gene lost 0 bases, with 6 bases spanning the gap. Germline lookup yields CDR1 SGHTA and CDR2 FQGNSA. In DNA, the CDR3 is TGTGCCAGCAGCACGGACAGCACAGATACGCAGTATTTT. Residues: CASSTDSTDTQYF.

The chain links TRBV5-4 to TRBJ2-3; 12 positions match TRBD2. Trimming cost V 3 bases and J 4 bases; bases outside gene matches: 3. The CDR3 extends over 15 amino acids. Per the germline V gene, CDR1 is SGHNT and CDR2 is YYREEE (reference sequence). CDR3 sequence (DNA): TGTGCCAGCAGCTCCTGGACTAGCGGGGCAGATACGCAGTATTTT. Translated: CASSSWTSGADTQYF.

This clone was recorded only once. This chain joins TRBV15 and TRBJ2-1; 13 positions agree with TRBD2. Trimming at V came to 6 bases and at J to 3 bases, leaving 17 bases not matched to a gene. The length of the CDR3 is 20 residues. Germline V CDR1 and CDR2: LNHNV, YYDKDF (reference sequence). The CDR3 loop is CATRTGATLAGGQYYNEQFF. CDR3 DNA: TGTGCCACCAGGACAGGGGCAACACTAGCGGGAGGGCAATACTACAATGAGCAGTTCTTC.